The rows below give T cell receptor beta chains drawn from one sample of a study of blood T cell repertoires in COVID-19. Data came from immunoSEQ multiplex PCR; TCRdb stores just in-frame clones and leaves some out. The data hold about 320,000 clones, with 85% observed a single time. Sequencing was carried out using PBMCs or T cells enriched from blood (not recorded which). The receptors come from a woman aged 25-40 years who had been exposed to COVID-19. Each CDR3 is given without its conserved first and last residue. Fields, in order: CDR3 length, V gene, CDR3 protein.

13 TRBV6-5 ASIPTGRLTDTQY
12 TRBV11-2 ASSLGQSNYGYT
9 TRBV6-2/TRBV6-3 ASSRSETQY
11 TRBV29-1 SVETSGTDTQY
14 TRBV2 ASSEAGSVERGKLF
12 TRBV2 ASSLIQGKEKLF
14 TRBV25-1 ASSELVTGLEGGYT
14 TRBV30 AWSVRSGKYSYEQY
12 TRBV15 ATSERGQTGELF
11 TRBV27 ASSYRRNTEAF
14 TRBV6-9 ASSYLVLITNEKLF
13 TRBV30 AWRETGTGNEKLF
16 TRBV4-2 ASSQEGQGILGTGELF
12 TRBV19 ASRRQTNTGELF
14 TRBV4-1 ASSQGGGPSYNEQF
11 TRBV2 ASSYGGNQPQH
8 TRBV2 ASSRNEQF
13 TRBV3-1/TRBV3-2 ASRPSGSSYNEQF
13 TRBV6-2/TRBV6-3 ASSLRGGVYNEQF
14 TRBV15 ATSRELADSYNEQF
17 TRBV10-3 AISEFFRDRVPNTGELF
13 TRBV10-3 AISEATGVVNEAF
12 TRBV10-3 AITGTGDTYEQY
9 TRBV24-1 ATSGGQGYT
9 TRBV10-1 ASSGGTGSD
13 TRBV19 ASSLTSGIYNEQF
11 TRBV28 ASRTHRNTEAF
12 TRBV5-4 ASSLAGGNQPQH